These 14 T cell receptor beta chains came from one sample sequenced in a study of PD-L1 blockade in urothelial cancer. The time point was: peripheral blood 6 weeks after treatment start. Clones were read by immunoSEQ multiplex PCR, and TCRdb kept only the in-frame ones, dropping some. Counted here are some 120,000 clones, 80% to 90% occurring once; the ten biggest clones make up 1.7%. Sequencing was performed on PBMCs, taken around atezolizumab (anti-PD-L1) treatment. The receptors derive from a man aged 55-75 years with urothelial cancer.

This clone was counted a few times. The chain uses TRBV6-5 and TRBJ1-1; a possible D gene is TRBD1 (5 bases). V was shortened by 6 bases and J by 5 bases, with 16 bases between the two germline ends. The CDR3 has 14 amino acids. Germline assignment: CDR1 MNHEY and CDR2 SVGAGI. The CDR3 region is CASSRGAGGTEAFF. In nucleotides, the CDR3 is TGTGCCAGCAGCCGTGGAGCGGGGGGGACTGAAGCTTTCTTT.

This chain joins TRBV5-1 and TRBJ2-7, with TRBD1 as a possible D gene (5 bases). V lost 0 bases and J 8 bases, leaving 9 bases between the germline ends. The CDR3 covers 12 residues. CDR1 SGHRS and CDR2 YFSETQ come from the germline V gene. CDR3 loop: CASSLEGVKQYF. The DNA of the CDR3 is TGCGCCAGCAGCTTGGAAGGGGTCAAGCAGTACTTC.

This chain links TRBV10-2 with TRBJ2-2, with TRBD2 as a possible D gene (6 bases). Germline CDR1 and CDR2: WSHSY and SAAADI. The CDR3 runs 16 residues. With 4 bases removed from V and 4 bases from J, the gap between germline ends came to 16 bases. CDR3 protein: CASSVVSGRFTGELFF. CDR3 DNA: TGCGCCAGCAGTGTGGTCAGCGGGCGATTCACCGGGGAGCTGTTTTTT.

The chain has TRBV5-8 and TRBJ2-5, with 11 bases aligning to TRBD2. Unmatched junction bases numbered 9, after V lost 0 bases and J lost 5 bases. This CDR3 region has 17 residues. The germline gives CDR1 SGHTS, CDR2 YDEGEE. The CDR3 is CASSLGVLAGARETQYF. CDR3 DNA: TGTGCCAGCAGCTTGGGGGTACTAGCGGGGGCCCGGGAGACCCAGTACTTC.

This chain uses TRBV10-3 with TRBJ2-7; D possibly corresponds to TRBD2 (6 bases). This CDR3 is 12 amino acids long. V shed 7 bases and J shed 5 bases, with 12 bases lying between them. Germline V gene sequence: CDR1 ENHRY, CDR2 SYGVKD. In DNA form, the CDR3 reads TGTGCCATCATGGGGGGAACTGACGAGCAGTACTTC. Protein sequence: CAIMGGTDEQYF.

This sequence joins TRBV7-2 and TRBJ2-3; D perhaps matches TRBD1 (5 bases). V was clipped by 5 bases and J by 2 bases, with 14 bases between them. This CDR3 region has 15 residues. Germline CDR1 is SGHTA and CDR2 is FQGNSA. The CDR3, as DNA: TGTGCCAGCAGCCTACAGGTCGCGGTCACAGATACGCAGTATTTT. It encodes CASSLQVAVTDTQYF. Using reference TRBV7-2 and TRBJ2-3 for the parts outside the CDR3, the full variable domain is GAGVSQSPSNKVTEKGKDVELRCDPISGHTALYWYRQSLGQGLEFLIYFQGNSAPDKSGLPSDRFSAERTGGSVSTLTIQRTQQEDSAVYLCASSLQVAVTDTQYFGPGTRLTVL.

The chain employs TRBV29-1 and TRBJ2-1; D possibly corresponds to TRBD2 (5 bases). V was shortened by 3 bases and J by 4 bases, with 13 bases between the two germline ends. This CDR3 is 14 amino acids long. Germline CDR1 and CDR2: SQVTM and ANQGSEA. In DNA, the CDR3 is TGCAGCGTTGATCTTTCTAGCCATTACAATGAGCAGTTCTTC. This gives the protein CSVDLSSHYNEQFF.

The chain carries TRBV9 and TRBJ2-5, with TRBD1 matching 8 bases. Trimming cost V 2 bases and J 0 bases; bases outside gene matches: 9. The CDR3 sequence is 17 residues long. Germline CDR1 and CDR2: SGDLS and YYNGEE. The CDR3 DNA is TGTGCCAGCAGCGTTTGGTCAGGGGGCAAGGACCAAGAGACCCAGTACTTC. This encodes CASSVWSGGKDQETQYF.

CDR3 loop: CATSTGQGDQPQHF. The CDR3 nucleotides read TGTGCCACCAGCACCGGACAGGGCGATCAGCCCCAGCATTTT. The chain uses TRBV15 and TRBJ1-5, with 8 bases lining up with TRBD1. Germline CDR1 and CDR2: LNHNV and YYDKDF (reference sequence). This CDR3 is built from 14 residues. Trimming removed 4 bases from V and 5 bases from J; junction bases left unmatched: 4.

The V gene is TRBV2, the J gene TRBJ1-2, with TRBD1 matching over 7 bases. The CDR3 is made up of 14 amino acids. The ends lost 4 bases at V and 9 bases at J; junction bases unmatched: 11. Per germline, CDR1 SNHLY and CDR2 FYNNEI. CDR3 residues: CASSGERTGPSYTF. For the CDR3, the DNA is TGTGCCAGCAGTGGTGAAAGGACAGGTCCAAGCTACACCTTC.

Regarding this clone: One end of the junction is discordant with germline, which a read error may explain. The V call is TRBV5-1, the J call TRBJ2-7; D is uncertain. The CDR3 runs 15 residues. CDR1 and CDR2 (germline): SGHRS, YFSETQ. The CDR3 nucleotides are TGCGCCAGTTCCGTTTCGGCAGGCCCCCCTATTAGTCTGTCCTTC. Translating gives CASSVSAGPPISLSF.

The V call is TRBV18, the J call TRBJ2-3, with D uncertain. The CDR3 is 14 amino acids. Germline loops: CDR1 KGHSH, CDR2 LQKENI. Trimming cost V 6 bases and J 1 base, with 11 bases left between them. In nucleotides, the CDR3 is TGTGCCAGCTCCTTCGTAGTGGGCACAGATACGCAGTATTTT. Its protein is CASSFVVGTDTQYF.

This chain joins TRBV6-1 and TRBJ2-5; 7 bases match TRBD2. The V gene end was trimmed by 10 bases and the J gene end by 5 bases; junction bases not matched to a gene: 7. Germline CDR1 and CDR2: MNHNS and SASEGT. CDR3 length: 12 residues. In DNA, the CDR3 is TGTGCCACCGCCGGGACTACTGAGACCCAGTACTTC. It is translated as CATAGTTETQYF.

CDR3 loop: CATRLSSGNTIYF. The DNA of the CDR3 is TGTGCCACCAGGCTGAGCTCTGGAAACACCATATATTTT. The V call is TRBV15, the J call TRBJ1-3, with unresolved D. Germline V lookup: CDR1 LNHNV, CDR2 YYDKDF (reference sequence). V lost 6 bases, J lost 0 bases, and 6 bases lay in between. The CDR3 spans 13 residues.